This T cell receptor beta chain was found in a study of blood T cell repertoires in COVID-19. V dropped 6 bases and J dropped 7 bases, with 16 bases sitting between them. Germline V gene data show CDR1 as MNHEY and CDR2 as SVGAGI. This CDR3 contains 14 residues. Assay: immunoSEQ multiplex PCR; the TCRdb copy retains only in-frame clones and omits some. Among around 200,000 clones listed, approximately 87% were seen once. Source material: peripheral blood. The source of this sequence is a man between 60 and 70 years old who had recovered from COVID-19. V gene TRBV6-5 combines with J gene TRBJ1-5; tentatively, D is TRBD1 (5 bases). The CDR3 loop reads CASSHPGDGQPQHF. As DNA, the CDR3 is TGTGCCAGCAGCCACCCGGGGGATGGACAGCCCCAGCATTTT.